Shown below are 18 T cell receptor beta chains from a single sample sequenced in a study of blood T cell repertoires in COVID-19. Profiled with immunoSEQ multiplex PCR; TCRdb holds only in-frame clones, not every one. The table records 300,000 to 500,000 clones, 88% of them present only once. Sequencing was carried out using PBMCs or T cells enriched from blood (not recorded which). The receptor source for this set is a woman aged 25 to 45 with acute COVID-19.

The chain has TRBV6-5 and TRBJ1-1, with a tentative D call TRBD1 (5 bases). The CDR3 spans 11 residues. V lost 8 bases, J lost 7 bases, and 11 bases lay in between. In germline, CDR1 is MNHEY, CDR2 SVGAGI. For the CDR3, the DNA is TGTGCCAGCGGCAGGGTGAATGAAGCTTTCTTT. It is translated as CASGRVNEAFF.

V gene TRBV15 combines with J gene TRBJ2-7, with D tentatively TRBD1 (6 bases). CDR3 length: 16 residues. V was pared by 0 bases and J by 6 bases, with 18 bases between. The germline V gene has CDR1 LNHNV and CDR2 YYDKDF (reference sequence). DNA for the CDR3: TGTGCCACCAGCAGAGATCCGAGGGGGTCTTCTCGCGAGCAGTACTTC. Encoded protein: CATSRDPRGSSREQYF. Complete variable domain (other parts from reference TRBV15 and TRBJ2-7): DAMVIQNPRYQVTQFGKPVTLSCSQTLNHNVMYWYQQKSSQAPKLLFHYYDKDFNNEADTPDNFQSRRPNTSFCFLDIRSPGLGDTAMYLCATSRDPRGSSREQYFGPGTRLTVT.

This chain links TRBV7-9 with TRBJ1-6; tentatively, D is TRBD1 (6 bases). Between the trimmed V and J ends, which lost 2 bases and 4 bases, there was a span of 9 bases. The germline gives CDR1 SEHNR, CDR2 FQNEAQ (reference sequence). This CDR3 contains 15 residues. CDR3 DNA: TGTGCCAGCAGCTTAATGGACAGTTATAATTCACCCCTCCACTTT. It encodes CASSLMDSYNSPLHF.

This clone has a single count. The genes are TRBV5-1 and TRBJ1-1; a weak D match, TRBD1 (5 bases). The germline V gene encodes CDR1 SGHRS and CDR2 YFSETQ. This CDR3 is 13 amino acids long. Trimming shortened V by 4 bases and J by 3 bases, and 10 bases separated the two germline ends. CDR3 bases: TGCGCCAGCAGCGGAGGGGCCTACACTGAAGCTTTCTTT. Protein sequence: CASSGGAYTEAFF.

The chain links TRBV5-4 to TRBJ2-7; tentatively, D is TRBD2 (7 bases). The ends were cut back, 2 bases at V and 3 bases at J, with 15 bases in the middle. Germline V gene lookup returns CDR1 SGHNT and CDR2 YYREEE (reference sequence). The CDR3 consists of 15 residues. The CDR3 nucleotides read TGTGCCAGCAGCTTTGGGGGGGCGCTCGGCTACGAGCAGTACTTC. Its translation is CASSFGGALGYEQYF.

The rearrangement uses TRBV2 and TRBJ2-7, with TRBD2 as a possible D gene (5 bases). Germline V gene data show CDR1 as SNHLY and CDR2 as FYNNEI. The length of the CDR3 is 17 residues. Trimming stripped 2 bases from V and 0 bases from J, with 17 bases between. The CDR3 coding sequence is TGTGCCAGCAGTGAATATTGGACGGGAATGAGCTCCTACGAGCAGTACTTC. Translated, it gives CASSEYWTGMSSYEQYF.

The chain's CDR3 is CATSGPRGTEAFF. As DNA, the CDR3 is TGTGCCACCAGTGGACCCCGGGGGACTGAAGCTTTCTTT. The chain uses TRBV24-1 and TRBJ1-1; TRBD1 might be the D (5 bases). CDR1 and CDR2 from the germline V gene are KGHDR and SFDVKD. Trimming removed 5 bases from V and 5 bases from J, with 11 bases in between. The CDR3 extends over 13 amino acids.

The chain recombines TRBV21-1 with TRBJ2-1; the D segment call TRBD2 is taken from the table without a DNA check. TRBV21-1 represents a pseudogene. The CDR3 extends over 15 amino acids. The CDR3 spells CASSGGRPLHGEQFF. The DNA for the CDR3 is TGTGCCAGCAGCGGCGGGCGGCCCTTGCACGGTGAGCAGTTCTTC.

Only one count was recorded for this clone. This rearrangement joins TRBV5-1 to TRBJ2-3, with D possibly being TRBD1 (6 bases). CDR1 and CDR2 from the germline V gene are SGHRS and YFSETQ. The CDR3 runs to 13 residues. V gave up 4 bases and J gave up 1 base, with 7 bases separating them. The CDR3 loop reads CASSRQGTDTQYF. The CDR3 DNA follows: TGCGCCAGCAGCCGACAGGGCACAGATACGCAGTATTTT. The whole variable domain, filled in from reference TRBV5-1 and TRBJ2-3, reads KAGVTQTPRYLIKTRGQQVTLSCSPISGHRSVSWYQQTPGQGLQFLFEYFSETQRNKGNFPGRFSGRQFSNSRSEMNVSTLELGDSALYLCASSRQGTDTQYFGPGTRLTVL.

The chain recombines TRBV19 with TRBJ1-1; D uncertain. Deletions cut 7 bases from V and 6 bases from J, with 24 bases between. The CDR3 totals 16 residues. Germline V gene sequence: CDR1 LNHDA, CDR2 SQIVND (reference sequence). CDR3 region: CASTRSFFTGYPEAFF. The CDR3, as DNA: TGTGCCAGTACACGATCTTTTTTCACGGGGTACCCTGAAGCTTTCTTT.

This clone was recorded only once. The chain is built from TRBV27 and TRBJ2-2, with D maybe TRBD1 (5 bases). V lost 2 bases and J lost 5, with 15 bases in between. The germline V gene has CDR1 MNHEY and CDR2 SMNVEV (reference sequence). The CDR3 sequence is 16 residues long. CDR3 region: CASSLMPFQGTGELFF. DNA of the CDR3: TGTGCCAGCAGTTTAATGCCGTTCCAGGGTACCGGGGAGCTGTTTTTT.

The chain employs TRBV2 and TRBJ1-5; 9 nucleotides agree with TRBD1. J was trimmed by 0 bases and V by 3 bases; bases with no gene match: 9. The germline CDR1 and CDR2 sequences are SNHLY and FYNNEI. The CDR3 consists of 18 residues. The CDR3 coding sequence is TGTGCCAGCAGTGATGGGGGACAGGGCGTATATAGCAATCAGCCCCAGCATTTT. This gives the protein CASSDGGQGVYSNQPQHF.

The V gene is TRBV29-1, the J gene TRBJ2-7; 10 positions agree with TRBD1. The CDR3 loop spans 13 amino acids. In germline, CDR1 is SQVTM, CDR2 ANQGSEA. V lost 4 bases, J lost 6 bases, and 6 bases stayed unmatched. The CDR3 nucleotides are TGCAGCGTTGCCCTGGGACAGGGGATCGAGCAGTACTTC. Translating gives CSVALGQGIEQYF.

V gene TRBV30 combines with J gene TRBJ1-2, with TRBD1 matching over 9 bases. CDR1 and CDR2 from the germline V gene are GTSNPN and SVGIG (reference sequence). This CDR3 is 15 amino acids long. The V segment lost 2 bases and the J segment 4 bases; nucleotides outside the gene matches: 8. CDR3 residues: CAWSKPGQGGYGYTF. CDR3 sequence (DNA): TGTGCCTGGAGTAAGCCGGGACAGGGAGGCTATGGCTACACCTTC.

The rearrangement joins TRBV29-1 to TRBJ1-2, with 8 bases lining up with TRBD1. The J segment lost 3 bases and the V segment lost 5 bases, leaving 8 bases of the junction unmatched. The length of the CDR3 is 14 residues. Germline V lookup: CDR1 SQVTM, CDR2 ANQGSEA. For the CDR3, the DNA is TGCAGCGTTCATATCGGGACAGGTGACTATGGCTACACCTTC. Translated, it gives CSVHIGTGDYGYTF.

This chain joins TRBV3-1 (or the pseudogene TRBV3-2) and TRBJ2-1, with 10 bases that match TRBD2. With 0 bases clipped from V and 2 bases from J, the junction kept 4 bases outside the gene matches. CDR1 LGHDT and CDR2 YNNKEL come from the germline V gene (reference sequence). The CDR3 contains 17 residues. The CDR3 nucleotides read TGTGCCAGCAGCCAAGACCACCTAGCGGGGGCCTACAATGAGCAGTTCTTC. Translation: CASSQDHLAGAYNEQFF.

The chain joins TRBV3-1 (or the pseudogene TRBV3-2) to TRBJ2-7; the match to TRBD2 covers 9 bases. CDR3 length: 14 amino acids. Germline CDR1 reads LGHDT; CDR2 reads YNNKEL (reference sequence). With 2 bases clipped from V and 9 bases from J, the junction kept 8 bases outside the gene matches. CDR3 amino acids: CASSQSPSGVGQYF. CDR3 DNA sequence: TGTGCCAGCAGCCAATCGCCTAGCGGGGTCGGGCAGTACTTC.

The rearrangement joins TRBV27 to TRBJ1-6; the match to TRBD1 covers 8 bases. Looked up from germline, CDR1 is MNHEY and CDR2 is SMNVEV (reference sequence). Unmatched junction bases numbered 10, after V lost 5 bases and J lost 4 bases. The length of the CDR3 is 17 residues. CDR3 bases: TGTGCCAGCAGTCCATTATCCCGGACAGGGTATAATTCACCCCTCCACTTT. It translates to CASSPLSRTGYNSPLHF.